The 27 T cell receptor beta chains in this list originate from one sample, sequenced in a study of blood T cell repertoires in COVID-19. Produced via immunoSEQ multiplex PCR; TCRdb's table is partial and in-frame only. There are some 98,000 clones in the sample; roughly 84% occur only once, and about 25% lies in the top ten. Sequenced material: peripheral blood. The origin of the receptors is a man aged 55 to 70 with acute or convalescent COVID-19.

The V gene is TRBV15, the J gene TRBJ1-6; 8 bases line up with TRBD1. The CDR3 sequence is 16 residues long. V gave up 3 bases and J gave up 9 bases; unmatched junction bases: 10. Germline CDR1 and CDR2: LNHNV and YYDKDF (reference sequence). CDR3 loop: CATSRDITGGSSPLHF. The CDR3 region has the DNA TGTGCCACCAGCAGGGATATTACAGGGGGGAGTTCACCCCTCCACTTT.

CDR3 region: CASSPVNSYNSPLHF. CDR3 DNA sequence: TGTGCCAGCTCACCAGTTAACTCCTATAATTCACCCCTCCACTTT. The V call is TRBV18, the J call TRBJ1-6; D remains ambiguous. Trimming removed 2 bases at V and 0 bases at J, with 5 bases between. The CDR3 covers 15 residues. Per the germline V gene, CDR1 is KGHSH and CDR2 is LQKENI.

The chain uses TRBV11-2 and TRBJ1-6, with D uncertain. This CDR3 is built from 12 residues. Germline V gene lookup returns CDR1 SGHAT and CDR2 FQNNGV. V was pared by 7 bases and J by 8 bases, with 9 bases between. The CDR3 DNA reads TGTGCCAGCAAGCCTCCCGATTCACCCCTCCACTTT. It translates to CASKPPDSPLHF.

CDR3 coding DNA: TGTGCCAGCAGCGGAAACAGGGGCGGTGGTGGAAACACCATATATTTT. It specifies CASSGNRGGGGNTIYF. The rearrangement joins TRBV2 to TRBJ1-3, with 7 bases identical to TRBD1. The CDR3 contains 16 residues. J lost 3 bases, V lost 6 bases, and 11 bases had no gene match. Looked up from germline, CDR1 is SNHLY and CDR2 is FYNNEI.

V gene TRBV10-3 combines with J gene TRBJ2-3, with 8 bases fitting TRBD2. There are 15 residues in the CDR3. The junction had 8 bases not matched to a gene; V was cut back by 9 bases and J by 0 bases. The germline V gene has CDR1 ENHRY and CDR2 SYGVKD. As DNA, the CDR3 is TGTGCCATTGGACTAGCCGAGGCTAGCACAGATACGCAGTATTTT. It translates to CAIGLAEASTDTQYF.

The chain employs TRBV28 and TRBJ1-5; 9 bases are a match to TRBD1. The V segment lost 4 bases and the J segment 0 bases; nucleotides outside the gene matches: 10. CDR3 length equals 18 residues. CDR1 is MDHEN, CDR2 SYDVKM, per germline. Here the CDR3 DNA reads TGTGCCAGCAGTTGGGACAGGGCCCCGGACAATAGCAATCAGCCCCAGCATTTT. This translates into CASSWDRAPDNSNQPQHF.

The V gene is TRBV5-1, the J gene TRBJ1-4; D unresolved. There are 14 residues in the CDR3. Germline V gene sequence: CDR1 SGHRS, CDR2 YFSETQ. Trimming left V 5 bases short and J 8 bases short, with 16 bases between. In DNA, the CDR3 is TGCGCCAGCAGGCCGGGAACGTTATTCGAAAAACTGTTTTTT. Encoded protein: CASRPGTLFEKLFF.

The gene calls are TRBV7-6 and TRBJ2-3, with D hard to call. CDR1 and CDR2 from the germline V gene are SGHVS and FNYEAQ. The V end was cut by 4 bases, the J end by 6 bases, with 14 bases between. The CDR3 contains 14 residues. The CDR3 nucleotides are TGTGCCAGCAGCTCTCCCGACTCGGCGGATACGCAGTATTTT. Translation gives CASSSPDSADTQYF.

The CDR3 coding sequence is TGTGCCAGCCTTTACGGTGGGGCAGGGGCGAACACTGAAGCTTTCTTT. It is translated as CASLYGGAGANTEAFF. The chain is built from TRBV19 and TRBJ1-1; D possibly corresponds to TRBD1 (6 bases). Between the trimmed V and J ends, which lost 9 bases and 1 base, there was a span of 21 bases. Germline assignment: CDR1 LNHDA and CDR2 SQIVND (reference sequence). CDR3 length: 16 residues.

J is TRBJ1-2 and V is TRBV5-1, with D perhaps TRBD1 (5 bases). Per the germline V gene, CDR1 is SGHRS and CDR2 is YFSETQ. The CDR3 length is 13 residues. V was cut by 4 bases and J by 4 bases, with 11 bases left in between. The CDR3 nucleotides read TGCGCCAGCAGCGCCAACAGGCTCTATGGCTACACCTTC. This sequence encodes CASSANRLYGYTF.

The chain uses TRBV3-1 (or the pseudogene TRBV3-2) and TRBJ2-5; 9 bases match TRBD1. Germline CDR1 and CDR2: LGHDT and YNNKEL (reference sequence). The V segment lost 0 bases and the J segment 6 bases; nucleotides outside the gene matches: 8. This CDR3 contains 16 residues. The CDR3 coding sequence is TGTGCCAGCAGCCAAGAGGGGGGACAGGGCGGGCAGACCCAGTACTTC. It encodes CASSQEGGQGGQTQYF.

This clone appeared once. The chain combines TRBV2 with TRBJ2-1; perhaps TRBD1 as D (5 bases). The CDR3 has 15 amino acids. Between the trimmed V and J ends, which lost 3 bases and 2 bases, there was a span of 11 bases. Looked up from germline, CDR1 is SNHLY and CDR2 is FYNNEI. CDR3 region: CASSDYGAPYNEQFF. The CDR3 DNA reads TGTGCCAGCAGTGACTATGGGGCTCCCTACAATGAGCAGTTCTTC.

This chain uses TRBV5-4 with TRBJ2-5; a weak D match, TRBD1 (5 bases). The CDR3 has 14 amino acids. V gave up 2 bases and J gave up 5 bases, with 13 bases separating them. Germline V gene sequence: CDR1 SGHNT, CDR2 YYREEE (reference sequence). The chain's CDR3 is CASSLAGSPETQYF. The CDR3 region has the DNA TGTGCCAGCAGCTTAGCAGGGTCCCCGGAGACCCAGTACTTC.

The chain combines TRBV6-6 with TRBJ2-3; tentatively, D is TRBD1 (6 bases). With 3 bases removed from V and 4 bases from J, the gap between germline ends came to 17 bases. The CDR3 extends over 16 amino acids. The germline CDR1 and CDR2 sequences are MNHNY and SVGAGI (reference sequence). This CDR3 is CASSYSGGGVPDTQYF. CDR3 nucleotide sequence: TGTGCCAGCAGTTATTCTGGGGGCGGTGTCCCAGATACGCAGTATTTT.

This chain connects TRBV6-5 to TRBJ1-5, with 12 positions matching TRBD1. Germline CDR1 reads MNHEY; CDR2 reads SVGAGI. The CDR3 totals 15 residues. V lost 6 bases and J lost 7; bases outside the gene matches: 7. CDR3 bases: TGTGCCAGCAGCAACCGGGACAGGGGGCACCAGCCCCAGCATTTT. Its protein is CASSNRDRGHQPQHF.

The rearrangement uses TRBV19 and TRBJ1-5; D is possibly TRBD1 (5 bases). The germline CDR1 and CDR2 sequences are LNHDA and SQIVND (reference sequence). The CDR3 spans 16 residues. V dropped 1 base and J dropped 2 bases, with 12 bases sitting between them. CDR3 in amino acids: CASSIGWGAGNQPQHF. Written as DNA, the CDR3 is TGTGCCAGTAGTATAGGTTGGGGCGCCGGCAATCAGCCCCAGCATTTT.

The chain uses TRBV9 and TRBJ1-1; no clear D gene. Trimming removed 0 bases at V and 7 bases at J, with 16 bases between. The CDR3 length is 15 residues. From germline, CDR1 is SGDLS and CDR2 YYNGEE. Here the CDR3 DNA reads TGTGCCAGCAGCGTAGTGGCGGGGTCCATGGTTGAAGCTTTCTTT. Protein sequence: CASSVVAGSMVEAFF.

The CDR3 spells CASSSIRQGNEQYF. DNA for the CDR3: TGTGCCAGCAGTTCAATACGACAGGGGAACGAGCAGTACTTC. J is TRBJ2-7 and V is TRBV27, with 8 nucleotides matching TRBD1. Per germline, CDR1 MNHEY and CDR2 SMNVEV (reference sequence). The CDR3 has 14 residues. V shed 4 bases and J 5 bases; nucleotides not matched to a gene: 7.

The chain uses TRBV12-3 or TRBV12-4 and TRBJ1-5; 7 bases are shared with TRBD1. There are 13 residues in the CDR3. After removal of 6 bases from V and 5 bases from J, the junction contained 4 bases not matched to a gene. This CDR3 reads CASSGTVYQPQHF. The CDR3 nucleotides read TGTGCCAGCAGCGGGACAGTGTATCAGCCCCAGCATTTT.

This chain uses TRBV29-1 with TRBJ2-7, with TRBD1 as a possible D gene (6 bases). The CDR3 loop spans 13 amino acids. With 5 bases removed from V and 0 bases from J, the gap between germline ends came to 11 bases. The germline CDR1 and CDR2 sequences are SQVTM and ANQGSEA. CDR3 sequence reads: CSVLQGSSYEQYF. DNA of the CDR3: TGCAGCGTTTTACAGGGAAGCTCCTACGAGCAGTACTTC.

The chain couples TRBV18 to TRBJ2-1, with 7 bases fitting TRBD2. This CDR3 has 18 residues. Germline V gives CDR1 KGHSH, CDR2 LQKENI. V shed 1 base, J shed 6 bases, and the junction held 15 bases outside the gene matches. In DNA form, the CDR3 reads TGTGCCAGCTCACCACGTGCCCCAGCGGGGATTATGGCCAATGAGCAGTTCTTC. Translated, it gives CASSPRAPAGIMANEQFF. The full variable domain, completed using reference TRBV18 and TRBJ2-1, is NAGVMQNPRHLVRRRGQEARLRCSPMKGHSHVYWYRQLPEEGLKFMVYLQKENIIDESGMPKERFSAEFPKEGPSILRIQQVVRGDSAAYFCASSPRAPAGIMANEQFFGPGTRLTVL.

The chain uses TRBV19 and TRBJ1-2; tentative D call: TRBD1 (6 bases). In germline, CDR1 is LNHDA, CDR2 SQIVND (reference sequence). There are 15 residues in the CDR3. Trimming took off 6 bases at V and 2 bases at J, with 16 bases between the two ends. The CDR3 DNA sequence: TGTGCCAGTAGCTTAAACCCAGGGGCGAACTATGGCTACACCTTC. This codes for CASSLNPGANYGYTF.

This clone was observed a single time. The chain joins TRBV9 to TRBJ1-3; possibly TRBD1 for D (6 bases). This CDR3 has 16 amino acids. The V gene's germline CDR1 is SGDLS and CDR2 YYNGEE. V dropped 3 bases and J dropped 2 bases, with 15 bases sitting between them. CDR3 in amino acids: CASSDSPGEPGNTIYF. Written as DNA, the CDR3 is TGTGCCAGCAGCGACTCACCAGGGGAGCCTGGAAACACCATATATTTT.

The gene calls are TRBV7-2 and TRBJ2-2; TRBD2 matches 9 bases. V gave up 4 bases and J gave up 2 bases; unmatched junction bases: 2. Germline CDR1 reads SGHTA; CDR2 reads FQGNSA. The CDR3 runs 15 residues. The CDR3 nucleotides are TGTGCCAGCAGCTCTAGCGGGGTAAACACCGGGGAGCTGTTTTTT. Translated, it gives CASSSSGVNTGELFF.

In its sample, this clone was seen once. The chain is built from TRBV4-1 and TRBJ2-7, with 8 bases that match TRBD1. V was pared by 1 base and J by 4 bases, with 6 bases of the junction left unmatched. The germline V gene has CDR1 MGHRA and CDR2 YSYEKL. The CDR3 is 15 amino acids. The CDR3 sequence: CASSQGQGARYEQYF. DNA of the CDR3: TGCGCCAGCAGCCAAGGGCAGGGGGCGCGGTACGAGCAGTACTTC.

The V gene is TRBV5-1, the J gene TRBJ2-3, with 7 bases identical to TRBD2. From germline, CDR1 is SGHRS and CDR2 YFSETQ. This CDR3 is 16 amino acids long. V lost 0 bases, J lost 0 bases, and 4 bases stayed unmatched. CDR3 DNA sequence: TGCGCCAGCAGCTTGGGGGCTAGCGGTAGCACAGATACGCAGTATTTT. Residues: CASSLGASGSTDTQYF.

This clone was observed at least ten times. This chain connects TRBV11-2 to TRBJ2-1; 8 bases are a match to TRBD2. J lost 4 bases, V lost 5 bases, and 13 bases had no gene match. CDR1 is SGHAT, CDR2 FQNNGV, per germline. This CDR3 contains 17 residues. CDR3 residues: CASSPQGGGGPYNEQFF. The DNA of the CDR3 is TGTGCCAGCAGCCCCCAAGGAGGCGGGGGGCCGTACAATGAGCAGTTCTTC. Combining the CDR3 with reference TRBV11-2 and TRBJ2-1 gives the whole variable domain EAGVAQSPRYKIIEKRQSVAFWCNPISGHATLYWYQQILGQGPKLLIQFQNNGVVDDSQLPKDRFSAERLKGVDSTLKIQPAKLEDSAVYLCASSPQGGGGPYNEQFFGPGTRLTVL.